These T cell receptor beta chains were read from a single sample in a study of blood T cells in healthy people across ages. TCRdb itself ran the 5' RACE reads through MiXCR, one entry per CDR3 protein. The table records about 760,000 distinct CDR3 sequences, about 25% of them present only once. The same specimen was also included in a second study, on T cells of mothers and their children.

The specimen sequenced was blood. These receptors came from a boy aged 5-17 years in good health. Each CDR3 is given with its conserved first and last residue. Fields, in order: D gene, J gene, V gene, CDR3 protein. A D gene is named only where the DNA matches it firmly.

D: TRBD2
J: TRBJ2-5
V: TRBV12-3/TRBV12-4
CDR3: CASSHEAGVAMETQYF

D: .
J: TRBJ2-5
V: TRBV7-6
CDR3: CASSPLWGSRETQYF

D: .
J: TRBJ2-5
V: TRBV20-1
CDR3: CSARVPEGLETQYF

D: TRBD2
J: TRBJ2-1
V: TRBV29-1
CDR3: CSVGTSGIEQFF

D: .
J: TRBJ1-1
V: TRBV29-1
CDR3: CSVRVSYNTEAFF

D: .
J: TRBJ2-7
V: TRBV28
CDR3: CASSETGVSYEQYF

D: .
J: .
V: TRBV7-9
CDR3: CASSPPGGSMQFF

D: .
J: TRBJ2-5
V: TRBV20-1
CDR3: CSARRTGYGGETQYF

D: .
J: TRBJ2-1
V: TRBV15
CDR3: CATSRTMDGGDEQFF

D: .
J: TRBJ1-4
V: TRBV20-1
CDR3: CSARGGGAYSEKLFF

D: .
J: TRBJ1-2
V: TRBV5-5
CDR3: CASSPMGAPPNGYTF

D: .
J: TRBJ2-2
V: TRBV7-9
CDR3: CASSLRRGENTGELFF

D: .
J: TRBJ2-1
V: TRBV28
CDR3: CASSFSGSDYRDEQFF

D: .
J: TRBJ2-4
V: TRBV3-1
CDR3: CASSNQGTSAKNIQYF

D: TRBD2
J: .
V: TRBV6-6
CDR3: CASSYGLAGSRQFF

D: .
J: TRBJ2-3
V: TRBV6-5
CDR3: CASSYSQLANTQYF

D: .
J: TRBJ2-1
V: TRBV29-1
CDR3: CSVDERLSEQFF

D: TRBD1
J: TRBJ2-3
V: TRBV7-2
CDR3: CASSSDRGIVTDTQYF

D: .
J: TRBJ1-4
V: TRBV4-1
CDR3: CASSQGSSEKLFF

D: .
J: TRBJ2-6
V: TRBV27
CDR3: CASTSTSGANVLTF

D: TRBD2
J: TRBJ2-5
V: TRBV5-1
CDR3: CASSGGTNQETQYF

D: TRBD2
J: TRBJ2-1
V: TRBV3-1
CDR3: CASSETSGRDNEQFF

D: .
J: TRBJ1-2
V: TRBV6-5
CDR3: CAGRRRTSNYGYTF

D: TRBD1
J: TRBJ2-1
V: TRBV7-6
CDR3: CASSLTGGGYNEQFF

D: .
J: TRBJ2-5
V: TRBV20-1
CDR3: CSARVGSGETQYF

D: TRBD1
J: TRBJ1-3
V: TRBV5-6
CDR3: CASSLNSGGFVSGNTIYF

D: .
J: TRBJ2-5
V: TRBV11-2
CDR3: CASSLGVTGKAQETQYF

D: TRBD1
J: TRBJ2-4
V: TRBV5-1
CDR3: CASSRDRDDIQYF

D: TRBD1
J: TRBJ1-4
V: TRBV12-3/TRBV12-4
CDR3: CASSRTGKPEKLFF

D: .
J: TRBJ1-2
V: TRBV7-3
CDR3: CASSLNPGAYGYTF

D: TRBD2
J: TRBJ2-3
V: TRBV7-2
CDR3: CASSFSGRATDTQYF

D: TRBD1
J: TRBJ1-6
V: TRBV7-2
CDR3: CASSLARTGGSPLHF

D: .
J: TRBJ2-6
V: TRBV14
CDR3: CASSHLTSALSGANVLTF

D: TRBD2
J: TRBJ2-5
V: TRBV20-1
CDR3: CSARDILAGGSTQETQYF

D: .
J: TRBJ2-3
V: TRBV5-1
CDR3: CASSLEVESTDTQYF

D: TRBD2
J: TRBJ2-7
V: TRBV7-9
CDR3: CASSFPGLAGHDSYEQYF

D: .
J: TRBJ1-1
V: TRBV18
CDR3: CASSSLSQNTEAFF

D: .
J: TRBJ2-1
V: TRBV9
CDR3: CASSTHPRGPYNEQFF

D: .
J: TRBJ2-7
V: TRBV29-1
CDR3: CSVEDEGRETYEQYF

D: .
J: TRBJ1-1
V: TRBV2
CDR3: CASSEGASSGTEAFF

D: TRBD1
J: TRBJ1-4
V: TRBV28
CDR3: CASREHQGAGVEKLFF

D: .
J: TRBJ2-5
V: TRBV11-2
CDR3: CASSSQRTSQGTQYF

D: .
J: TRBJ1-6
V: TRBV7-2
CDR3: CASSLAWGLAEINSPLHF

D: .
J: TRBJ2-5
V: TRBV2
CDR3: CASSEPNQKTQYF